This is a list of T cell receptor beta chains from one sample in a study of T cells after yellow fever vaccination. One entry per CDR3 protein, called by TCRdb with MiXCR from the 5' RACE reads. The repertoire has tens of thousands of distinct CDR3 sequences, roughly 7% of them found once; the top ten carry roughly 28%. The material was CD8+ T cells sorted from PBMCs, obtained 10 to 11 days after the first yellow fever vaccination. These receptors were taken from a man younger than 35 who received the YFV17D yellow fever vaccine. Both conserved end residues are trimmed from each CDR3. The order of the fields is D gene, V gene, J gene, CDR3 length, CDR3 protein. The D gene is left open where the match is weak.

d_gene: TRBD2; v_gene: TRBV27; j_gene: TRBJ2-7; len: 15; CDR3aa: ASSLSGGGAWLDEQY
d_gene: NA; v_gene: TRBV12-3/TRBV12-4; j_gene: TRBJ1-2; len: 13; CDR3aa: ASSEGVRALYGYT
d_gene: NA; v_gene: TRBV2; j_gene: TRBJ2-5; len: 13; CDR3aa: ASSEAGIPPETQY
d_gene: NA; v_gene: TRBV5-6; j_gene: TRBJ1-1; len: 13; CDR3aa: ASSLVARMNTEAF
d_gene: TRBD1; v_gene: TRBV4-3; j_gene: TRBJ2-5; len: 14; CDR3aa: ASSQAEGGWVETQY
d_gene: TRBD2; v_gene: TRBV11-2; j_gene: TRBJ2-3; len: 16; CDR3aa: ASTSKASGASWEDTQY
d_gene: TRBD2; v_gene: TRBV19; j_gene: TRBJ2-1; len: 9; CDR3aa: ASTGGPEQF
d_gene: TRBD1; v_gene: TRBV13; j_gene: TRBJ1-6; len: 16; CDR3aa: ASSSRGTGGVYNSPLH
d_gene: TRBD2; v_gene: TRBV28; j_gene: TRBJ2-5; len: 13; CDR3aa: ASSPQRLAKETQY
d_gene: NA; v_gene: TRBV9; j_gene: TRBJ2-3; len: 13; CDR3aa: ASSVGPGDTDTQY
d_gene: NA; v_gene: TRBV7-9; j_gene: TRBJ2-5; len: 10; CDR3aa: ASSLAIRDQY
d_gene: NA; v_gene: TRBV7-3; j_gene: TRBJ2-5; len: 12; CDR3aa: ASSPGGAYETQY
d_gene: NA; v_gene: TRBV20-1; j_gene: TRBJ2-1; len: 13; CDR3aa: SAKENGDNYNEQF
d_gene: NA; v_gene: TRBV4-3; j_gene: TRBJ1-2; len: 12; CDR3aa: ASSQVTALYGYT
d_gene: TRBD2; v_gene: TRBV4-3; j_gene: TRBJ2-1; len: 13; CDR3aa: ASSPGTSGYNEQF
d_gene: NA; v_gene: TRBV4-3; j_gene: TRBJ2-7; len: 11; CDR3aa: ASSPGDSYEQY
d_gene: TRBD1; v_gene: TRBV4-1; j_gene: TRBJ1-1; len: 12; CDR3aa: ASSQQNRGTEAF
d_gene: NA; v_gene: TRBV5-8; j_gene: TRBJ2-3; len: 13; CDR3aa: ASSLAGARTDTQY
d_gene: NA; v_gene: TRBV9; j_gene: TRBJ1-3; len: 14; CDR3aa: ASSAVGAGAGNTIY
d_gene: TRBD2; v_gene: TRBV7-3; j_gene: TRBJ2-3; len: 13; CDR3aa: ASRRTSGGTDTQY
d_gene: TRBD1; v_gene: TRBV12-3/TRBV12-4; j_gene: TRBJ2-5; len: 13; CDR3aa: ASSPTGALRETQY
d_gene: NA; v_gene: TRBV6-5; j_gene: TRBJ1-1; len: 14; CDR3aa: ASSYSRRGSNTEAF
d_gene: NA; v_gene: TRBV7-9; j_gene: TRBJ2-1; len: 11; CDR3aa: ASSFSPVNEQF
d_gene: NA; v_gene: TRBV5-1; j_gene: TRBJ2-7; len: 15; CDR3aa: ASSLHRSRVRGYEQY
d_gene: NA; v_gene: TRBV4-2; j_gene: TRBJ2-1; len: 12; CDR3aa: ASGPGLRHNEQF
d_gene: NA; v_gene: TRBV7-6; j_gene: TRBJ1-1; len: 15; CDR3aa: ASSPNPDGIMNTEAF
d_gene: TRBD2; v_gene: TRBV25-1; j_gene: TRBJ2-2; len: 15; CDR3aa: ASSGLRPSGGPGELF
d_gene: NA; v_gene: TRBV6-5; j_gene: TRBJ1-2; len: 11; CDR3aa: ASSYGGSYGYT
d_gene: NA; v_gene: TRBV29-1; j_gene: TRBJ2-4; len: 13; CDR3aa: SVEDSDRTKNIQY
d_gene: NA; v_gene: TRBV6-2/TRBV6-3; j_gene: TRBJ2-3; len: 13; CDR3aa: ASSNGGASTDTQY
d_gene: NA; v_gene: TRBV27; j_gene: TRBJ2-7; len: 11; CDR3aa: ASSLRGYYEQY
d_gene: NA; v_gene: TRBV12-3/TRBV12-4; j_gene: TRBJ1-1; len: 11; CDR3aa: ASRPLGNTEAF
d_gene: TRBD2; v_gene: TRBV4-1; j_gene: TRBJ2-5; len: 16; CDR3aa: ASSRGLAGVRGQETQY
d_gene: TRBD1; v_gene: TRBV5-1; j_gene: TRBJ2-7; len: 12; CDR3aa: ASSWGTGNYEQY
d_gene: NA; v_gene: TRBV5-4; j_gene: TRBJ1-1; len: 13; CDR3aa: ASSWGAGDYTEAF
d_gene: NA; v_gene: TRBV6-1; j_gene: TRBJ2-7; len: 11; CDR3aa: ASSLTVSIEQY
d_gene: TRBD1; v_gene: TRBV4-1; j_gene: TRBJ1-4; len: 14; CDR3aa: ASSQAPGQGDEKLF
d_gene: TRBD2; v_gene: TRBV7-6; j_gene: TRBJ2-3; len: 13; CDR3aa: ASSLSGGDTDTQY
d_gene: NA; v_gene: TRBV5-1; j_gene: TRBJ2-3; len: 14; CDR3aa: ASSLVTSGSTDTQY
d_gene: NA; v_gene: TRBV7-9; j_gene: TRBJ1-2; len: 13; CDR3aa: ASSLAAQNNYGYT